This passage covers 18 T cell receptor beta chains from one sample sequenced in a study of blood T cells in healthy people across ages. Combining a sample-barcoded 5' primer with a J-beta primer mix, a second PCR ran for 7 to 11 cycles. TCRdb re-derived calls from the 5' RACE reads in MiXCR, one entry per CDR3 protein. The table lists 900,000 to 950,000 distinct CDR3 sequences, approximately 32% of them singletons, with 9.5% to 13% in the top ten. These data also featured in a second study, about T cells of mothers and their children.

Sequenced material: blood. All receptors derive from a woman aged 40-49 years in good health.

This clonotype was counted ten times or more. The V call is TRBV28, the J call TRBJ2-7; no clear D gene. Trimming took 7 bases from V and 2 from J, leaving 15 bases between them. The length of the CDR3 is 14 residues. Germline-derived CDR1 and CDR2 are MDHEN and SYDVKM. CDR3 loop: CASKLASPAYEQYF. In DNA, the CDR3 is TGTGCCAGCAAGTTGGCGTCTCCAGCCTACGAGCAGTACTTC.

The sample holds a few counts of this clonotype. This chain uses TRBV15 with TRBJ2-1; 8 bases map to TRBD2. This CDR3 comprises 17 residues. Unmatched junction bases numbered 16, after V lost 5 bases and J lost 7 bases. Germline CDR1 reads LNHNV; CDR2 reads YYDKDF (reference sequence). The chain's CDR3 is CATSRLPSGGLGNEQFF. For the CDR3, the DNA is TGTGCCACCAGCCGCCTTCCTTCGGGGGGGCTAGGGAATGAGCAGTTCTTC.

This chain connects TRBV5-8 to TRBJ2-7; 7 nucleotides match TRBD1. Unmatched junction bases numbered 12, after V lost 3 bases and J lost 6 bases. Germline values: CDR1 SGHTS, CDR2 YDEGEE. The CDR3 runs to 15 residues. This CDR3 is CASSSDRAGLSEQYF. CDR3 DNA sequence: TGTGCCAGCAGCTCAGACAGGGCTGGTTTGAGCGAGCAGTACTTC.

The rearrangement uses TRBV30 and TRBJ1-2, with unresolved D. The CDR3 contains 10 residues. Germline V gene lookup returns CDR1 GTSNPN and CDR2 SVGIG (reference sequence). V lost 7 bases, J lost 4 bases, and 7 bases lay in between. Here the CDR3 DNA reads TGTGCCTCCGAAACCTATGGCTACACCTTC. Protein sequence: CASETYGYTF. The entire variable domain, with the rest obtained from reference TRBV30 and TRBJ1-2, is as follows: SQTIHQWPATLVQPVGSPLSLECTVEGTSNPNLYWYRQAAGRGLQLLFYSVGIGQISSEVPQNLSASRPQDRQFILSSKKLLLSDSGFYLCASETYGYTFGSGTRLTVV.

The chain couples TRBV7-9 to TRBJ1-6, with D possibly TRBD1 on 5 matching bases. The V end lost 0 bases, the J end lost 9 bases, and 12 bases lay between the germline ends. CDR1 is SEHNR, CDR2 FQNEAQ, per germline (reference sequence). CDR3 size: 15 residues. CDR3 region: CASSLAEGSGSPLHF. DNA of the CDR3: TGTGCCAGCAGCTTAGCGGAGGGGAGCGGTTCACCCCTCCACTTT.

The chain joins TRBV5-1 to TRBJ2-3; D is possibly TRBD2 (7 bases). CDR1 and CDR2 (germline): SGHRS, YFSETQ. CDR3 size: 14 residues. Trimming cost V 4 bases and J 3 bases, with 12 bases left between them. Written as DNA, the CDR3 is TGCGCCAGCAGCGGGGGGGCCGGTACAGATACGCAGTATTTT. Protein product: CASSGGAGTDTQYF.

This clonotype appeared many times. CDR3 bases: TGTGCCAGCAGTTTACAGGGACAGGGGGTAATTATAGCCAAAAACATTCAGTACTTC. This codes for CASSLQGQGVIIAKNIQYF. This sequence joins TRBV6-5 and TRBJ2-4, with TRBD1 matching over 11 bases. The CDR3 has 19 amino acids. Germline V gene lookup returns CDR1 MNHEY and CDR2 SVGAGI. With V trimmed by 4 bases and J by 0 bases, 11 bases remained unmatched.

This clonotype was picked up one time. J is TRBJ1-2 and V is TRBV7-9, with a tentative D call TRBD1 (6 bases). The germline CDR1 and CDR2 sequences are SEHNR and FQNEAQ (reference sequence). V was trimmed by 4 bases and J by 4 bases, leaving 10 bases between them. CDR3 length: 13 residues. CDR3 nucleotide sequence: TGTGCCAGCAGCTCAGGGGACGTCTATGGCTACACCTTC. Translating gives CASSSGDVYGYTF.

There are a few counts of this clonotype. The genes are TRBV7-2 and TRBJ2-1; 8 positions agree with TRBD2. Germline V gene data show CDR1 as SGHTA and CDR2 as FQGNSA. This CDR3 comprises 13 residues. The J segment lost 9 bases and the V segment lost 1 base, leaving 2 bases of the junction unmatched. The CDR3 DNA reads TGTGCCAGCAGCTTAGGCGGGGGGCCTGAGCAGTTCTTC. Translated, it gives CASSLGGGPEQFF. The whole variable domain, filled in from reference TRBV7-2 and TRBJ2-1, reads GAGVSQSPSNKVTEKGKDVELRCDPISGHTALYWYRQSLGQGLEFLIYFQGNSAPDKSGLPSDRFSAERTGGSVSTLTIQRTQQEDSAVYLCASSLGGGPEQFFGPGTRLTVL.

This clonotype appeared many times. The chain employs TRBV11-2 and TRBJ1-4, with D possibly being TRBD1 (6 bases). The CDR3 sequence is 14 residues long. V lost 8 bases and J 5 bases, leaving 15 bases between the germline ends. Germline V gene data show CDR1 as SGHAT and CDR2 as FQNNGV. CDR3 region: CASASKGGNEKLFF. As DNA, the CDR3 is TGTGCCAGCGCCTCCAAGGGGGGGAATGAAAAACTGTTTTTT.

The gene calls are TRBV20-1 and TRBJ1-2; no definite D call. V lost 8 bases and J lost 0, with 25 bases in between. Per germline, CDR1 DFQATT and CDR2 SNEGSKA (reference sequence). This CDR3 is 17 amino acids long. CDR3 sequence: CSTMGMVEGYTNYGYTF. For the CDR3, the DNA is TGCAGTACTATGGGAATGGTGGAGGGTTACACTAACTATGGCTACACCTTC.

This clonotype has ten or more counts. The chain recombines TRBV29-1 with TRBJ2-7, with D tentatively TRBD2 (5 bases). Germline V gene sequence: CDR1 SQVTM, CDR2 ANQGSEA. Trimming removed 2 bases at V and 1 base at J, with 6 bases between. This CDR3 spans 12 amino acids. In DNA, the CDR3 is TGCAGCGTTGAACGAGGGTCCTACGAGCAGTACTTC. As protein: CSVERGSYEQYF.

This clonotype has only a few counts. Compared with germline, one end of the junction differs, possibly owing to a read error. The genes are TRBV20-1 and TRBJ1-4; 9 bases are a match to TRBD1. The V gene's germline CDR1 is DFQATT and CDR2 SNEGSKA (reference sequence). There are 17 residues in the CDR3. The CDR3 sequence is CSVRRRTGDATNEKLFF. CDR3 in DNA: TGCAGTGTTAGACGCCGGACAGGGGATGCAACTAATGAAAAACTGTTTTTT.

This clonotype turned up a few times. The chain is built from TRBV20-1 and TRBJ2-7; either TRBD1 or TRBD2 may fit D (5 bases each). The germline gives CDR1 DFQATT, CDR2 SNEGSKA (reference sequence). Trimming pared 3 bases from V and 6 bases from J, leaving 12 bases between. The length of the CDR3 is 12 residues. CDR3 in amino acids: CSASIGGSEQYF. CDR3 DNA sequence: TGCAGTGCTAGTATTGGGGGATCCGAGCAGTACTTC.

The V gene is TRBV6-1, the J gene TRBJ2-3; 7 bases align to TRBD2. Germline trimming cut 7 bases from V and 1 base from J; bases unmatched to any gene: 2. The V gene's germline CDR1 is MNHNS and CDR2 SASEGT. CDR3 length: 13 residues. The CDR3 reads CASKGGGTDTQYF. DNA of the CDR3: TGTGCCAGCAAGGGAGGGGGCACAGATACGCAGTATTTT.

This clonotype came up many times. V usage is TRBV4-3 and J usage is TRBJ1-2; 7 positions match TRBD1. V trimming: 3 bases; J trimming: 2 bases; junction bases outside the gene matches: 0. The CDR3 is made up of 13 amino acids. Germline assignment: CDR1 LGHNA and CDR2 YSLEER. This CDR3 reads CASSQGQNYGYTF. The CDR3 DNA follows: TGCGCCAGCAGCCAGGGACAGAACTATGGCTACACCTTC.

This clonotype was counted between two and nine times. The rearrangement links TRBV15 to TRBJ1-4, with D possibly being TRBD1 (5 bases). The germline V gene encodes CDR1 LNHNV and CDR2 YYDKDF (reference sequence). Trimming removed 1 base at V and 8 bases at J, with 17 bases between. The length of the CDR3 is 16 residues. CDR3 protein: CATSRGQGRGGEKLFF. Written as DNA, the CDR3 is TGTGCCACCAGCAGAGGGCAGGGACGGGGAGGCGAAAAACTGTTTTTT.

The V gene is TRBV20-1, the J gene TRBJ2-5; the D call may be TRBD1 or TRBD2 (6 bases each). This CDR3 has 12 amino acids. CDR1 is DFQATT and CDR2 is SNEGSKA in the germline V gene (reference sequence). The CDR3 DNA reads TGCAGCGGAGAGGGGGGCCAAGAGACCCAGTACTTC. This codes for CSGEGGQETQYF.